The 32 T cell receptor beta chains in this list originate from one sample, sequenced in a study of shared clonotypes between healthy human individuals. The protocol was immunoSEQ multiplex PCR, while the TCRdb copy is restricted to in-frame clones and leaves out a portion. This sample yields 1 million to 1.2 million clones, of which 70% to 85% are seen a single time; more than 0.85% belongs to the top ten. The source material was memory CD4+ T cells from PBMCs. The subset denotes: CD45RA-negative fraction. Receptors originate from a man younger than 30 in good health. Some clones in this sample may be carry-over from other donors' samples.

V is TRBV6-6 and J is TRBJ1-1; no definite D call. CDR1 and CDR2 (germline): MNHNY, SVGAGI (reference sequence). V lost 4 bases to trimming and J lost 0 bases, with 9 bases between them. This CDR3 is 14 amino acids long. CDR3 region: CASSSTWVNTEAFF. The DNA for the CDR3 is TGTGCCAGCAGTTCAACGTGGGTGAACACTGAAGCTTTCTTT.

The chain carries TRBV11-3 and TRBJ2-3, with 9 bases that match TRBD1. The CDR3 length is 15 residues. Losses at the gene ends were 4 bases for V and 6 bases for J; bases not matched to a gene: 8. CDR1 SGHNT and CDR2 YENEEA come from the germline V gene. The CDR3 coding sequence is TGTGCCAGCAGCTCGGGACAGGGAGGCGGTGATACGCAGTATTTT. Translation gives CASSSGQGGGDTQYF.

The genes are TRBV4-3 and TRBJ2-7; TRBD2 is a possible D gene (6 bases). This CDR3 spans 17 amino acids. Germline lookup yields CDR1 LGHNA and CDR2 YSLEER. V lost 3 bases, J lost 0 bases, and 18 bases lay in between. The CDR3, as DNA: TGCGCCAGCAGCCAGGGATTCGGGACGGGAGTCTCCTACGAGCAGTACTTC. Protein sequence: CASSQGFGTGVSYEQYF.

This clone appeared a few times. CDR3 region: CAWSKTGIIEKLFF. CDR3 nucleotides: TGTGCCTGGAGTAAGACAGGGATTATTGAAAAACTGTTTTTT. This rearrangement joins TRBV30 to TRBJ1-4; 7 positions agree with TRBD1. The ends lost 2 bases at V and 7 bases at J; junction bases unmatched: 7. Germline V gene sequence: CDR1 GTSNPN, CDR2 SVGIG (reference sequence). This CDR3 region has 14 residues.

The chain uses TRBV7-2 and TRBJ2-3; TRBD2 matches at 13 bases. This CDR3 is 16 amino acids long. Germline CDR1 reads SGHTA; CDR2 reads FQGNSA. J lost 2 bases, V lost 5 bases, and 4 bases had no gene match. The CDR3 loop is CASSPGTSGTTDTQYF. Here the CDR3 DNA reads TGTGCCAGCAGCCCTGGGACTAGCGGGACCACAGATACGCAGTATTTT.

CDR3 sequence (DNA): TGCGCCAGCAGCCAAGATCGTGGGCATGGTTACGAGCAGTACTTC. Its protein product is CASSQDRGHGYEQYF. The chain has TRBV4-3 and TRBJ2-7; D is unclear. The V end lost 0 bases, the J end lost 4 bases, and 13 bases lay between the germline ends. CDR3 size: 15 residues. The germline V gene has CDR1 LGHNA and CDR2 YSLEER.

The chain joins TRBV28 to TRBJ1-3; tentative D call: TRBD1 (5 bases). CDR3 length equals 17 residues. Trimming removed 6 bases from V and 4 bases from J, with 22 bases in between. Germline assignment: CDR1 MDHEN and CDR2 SYDVKM. The CDR3 sequence is CASSRILQEPRGNTIYF. The CDR3 nucleotides are TGTGCCAGCAGCCGAATTCTACAGGAGCCACGGGGAAACACCATATATTTT.

CDR3: CATTPGQGSYNEQFF. CDR3 nucleotides: TGTGCCACAACCCCGGGACAGGGGTCCTACAATGAGCAGTTCTTC. The chain couples TRBV10-3 to TRBJ2-1; the match to TRBD1 covers 10 bases. V lost 10 bases and J lost 1; bases outside the gene matches: 7. Germline-derived CDR1 and CDR2 are ENHRY and SYGVKD. There are 15 residues in the CDR3.

This chain connects TRBV10-1 to TRBJ2-3, with D tentatively TRBD2 (5 bases). This CDR3 region has 16 residues. Germline V gene lookup returns CDR1 WNHNN and CDR2 SYGVQD (reference sequence). V lost 0 bases to trimming and J lost 0 bases, with 10 bases between them. DNA of the CDR3: TGCGCCAGCAGTGAGTCGAGGGCGGCTAGCACAGATACGCAGTATTTT. Amino acids: CASSESRAASTDTQYF.

CDR3 in DNA: TGCGCCAGCAGCTTGTTGGGGACGGAGAACACTGAAGCTTTCTTT. Encoded protein: CASSLLGTENTEAFF. The V call is TRBV5-1, the J call TRBJ1-1; the D gene is possibly TRBD1 (5 bases). Trimming shortened V by 1 base and J by 1 base, and 11 bases separated the two germline ends. The CDR3 is made up of 15 amino acids. Germline values: CDR1 SGHRS, CDR2 YFSETQ.

This chain uses TRBV19 with TRBJ2-7; D assignment may be TRBD1 or TRBD2 (6 bases each). Looked up from germline, CDR1 is LNHDA and CDR2 is SQIVND (reference sequence). Trimming cost V 7 bases and J 7 bases, with 26 bases left between them. CDR3 length: 16 amino acids. The DNA of the CDR3 is TGTGCCAGTACTGGGGGGCACGACACCCCCCAGGGGGAGCAGTACTTC. This sequence encodes CASTGGHDTPQGEQYF.

This clone has just one count. The chain carries TRBV11-3 and TRBJ2-5; possibly TRBD1 or TRBD2 for D (5 bases each). Germline values: CDR1 SGHNT, CDR2 YENEEA. The CDR3 is 16 residues long. The germline V and J ends were trimmed by 1 base and 5 bases, with 17 bases remaining between them. The DNA for the CDR3 is TGTGCCAGCAGCTTAGGTTTACTAGGGGAGATGGAGACCCAGTACTTC. It yields the protein CASSLGLLGEMETQYF. The full variable domain, in which reference TRBV11-3 and TRBJ2-5 provide the parts outside the CDR3, is EAGVVQSPRYKIIEKKQPVAFWCNPISGHNTLYWYLQNLGQGPELLIRYENEEAVDDSQLPKDRFSAERLKGVDSTLKIQPAELGDSAVYLCASSLGLLGEMETQYFGPGTRLLVL.

The V gene is TRBV2, the J gene TRBJ1-5, with D perhaps TRBD1 (5 bases). The CDR3 has 14 residues. V gave up 5 bases and J gave up 7 bases, with 15 bases separating them. Germline V gene lookup returns CDR1 SNHLY and CDR2 FYNNEI. CDR3 bases: TGTGCCAGCAGTCCACAACAGCGGGGGCAGCCCCAGCATTTT. It is translated as CASSPQQRGQPQHF.

V gene TRBV5-8 combines with J gene TRBJ2-2, with D unresolved. CDR1 is SGHTS and CDR2 is YDEGEE in the germline V gene. This CDR3 region has 13 residues. V gave up 5 bases and J gave up 0 bases, with 5 bases separating them. CDR3 coding DNA: TGTGCCAGCAGGAGGACGAACACCGGGGAGCTGTTTTTT. This codes for CASRRTNTGELFF.

CDR3 protein: CAWTSPPRPEAFF. The CDR3 DNA is TGTGCCTGGACCAGTCCACCTCGCCCCGAAGCTTTCTTT. This chain joins TRBV30 and TRBJ1-1; no reliable D call. Germline V gene lookup returns CDR1 GTSNPN and CDR2 SVGIG (reference sequence). Trimming shortened V by 4 bases and J by 8 bases, and 17 bases separated the two germline ends. This CDR3 has 13 residues.

This clone was seen only a few times. The chain couples TRBV4-1 to TRBJ2-2; D remains ambiguous. In germline, CDR1 is MGHRA, CDR2 YSYEKL. Between the trimmed V and J ends, which lost 6 bases and 2 bases, there was a span of 13 bases. The CDR3 has 15 amino acids. The CDR3 coding sequence is TGCGCCAGCAGACCCCCTGGCGGTAACACCGGGGAGCTGTTTTTT. Residues: CASRPPGGNTGELFF.

Worth noting for this clone: Relative to the germline gene, one junction end is altered; a read error may explain this. The chain has TRBV2 and TRBJ1-3; the D is unclear. This CDR3 has 17 residues. Germline V gene data show CDR1 as SNHLY and CDR2 as FYNNEI. The CDR3 reads CASSIEGYLLTGNTIYF. CDR3 coding DNA: TGTGCCAGCAGCATCGAAGGGTATCTCCTTACTGGAAACACTATATATTTT.

The CDR3 DNA reads TGTGCCAGCACGGACCCAGGGGAATACAATGAGCAGTTCTTC. Translated, it gives CASTDPGEYNEQFF. V usage is TRBV28 and J usage is TRBJ2-1; possible D gene TRBD1, 6 bases. CDR1 and CDR2 (germline): MDHEN, SYDVKM. The V end lost 7 bases, the J end lost 4 bases, and 14 bases lay between the germline ends. This CDR3 contains 14 residues.

The table lists this clone with a few counts. V is TRBV4-3 and J is TRBJ2-3; 12 nucleotides align to TRBD2. CDR1 LGHNA and CDR2 YSLEER come from the germline V gene. The CDR3 length is 16 residues. V trimming: 3 bases; J trimming: 2 bases; junction bases outside the gene matches: 3. As DNA, the CDR3 is TGCGCCAGCAGCCATTGGACTAGCGGGGACACAGATACGCAGTATTTT. It encodes CASSHWTSGDTDTQYF.

This clone has just one count. The chain recombines TRBV4-3 with TRBJ2-5; D could derive from TRBD1 or TRBD2 (6 bases each). The tail of the sequence fits TRBJ2-7 better, so the J call may be wrong. The CDR3 consists of 15 residues. Germline CDR1 LGHNA, CDR2 YSLEER. This CDR3 is CASSRRELGGYEQYF. DNA for the CDR3: TGCGCCAGCAGCCGCCGGGAGCTAGGGGGATACGAGCAGTACTTC.

The chain links TRBV7-7 to TRBJ1-1, with D possibly being TRBD1 (5 bases). Germline V gene sequence: CDR1 SSHAT, CDR2 FNYEAQ (reference sequence). CDR3 length: 13 residues. Trimming cost V 8 bases and J 0 bases, with 10 bases left between them. The CDR3 region is CASPGPMNTEAFF. The CDR3 DNA is TGTGCCAGCCCGGGACCTATGAACACTGAAGCTTTCTTT.

This clone showed up just a few times. A read error may account for a junction end that differs from germline. J is TRBJ2-3 and V is TRBV6-5; D remains ambiguous. CDR1 and CDR2 (germline): MNHEY, SVGAGI. The CDR3 is 16 amino acids. Written as DNA, the CDR3 is TGTGCCAGCAGCTACTTCCCCTTTCGCTCCGCAGATACGCAGTATTTT. This encodes CASSYFPFRSADTQYF.

This chain's CDR3 is CASSRGQLPYEQYF. In DNA form, the CDR3 reads TGTGCCAGCAGCCGAGGACAGCTCCCCTACGAGCAGTACTTC. The rearrangement joins TRBV7-9 to TRBJ2-7, with TRBD1 as a possible D gene (6 bases). The germline CDR1 and CDR2 sequences are SEHNR and FQNEAQ (reference sequence). There are 14 residues in the CDR3. Trimming cost V 5 bases and J 2 bases, with 13 bases left between them.

V gene TRBV5-6 combines with J gene TRBJ2-2; D perhaps matches TRBD2 (6 bases). The CDR3 sequence is 15 residues long. The V end lost 4 bases, the J end lost 5 bases, and 15 bases lay between the germline ends. Germline-derived CDR1 and CDR2 are SGHDT and YYEEEE. The CDR3 sequence: CASSRDFGETGELFF. DNA for the CDR3: TGTGCCAGCAGCCGGGACTTTGGGGAAACCGGGGAGCTGTTTTTT. Full variable domain (missing parts from reference TRBV5-6 and TRBJ2-2): DAGVTQSPTHLIKTRGQQVTLRCSPKSGHDTVSWYQQALGQGPQFIFQYYEEEERQRGNFPDRFSGHQFPNYSSELNVNALLLGDSALYLCASSRDFGETGELFFGEGSRLTVL.

V is TRBV15 and J is TRBJ2-7, with a weak D call TRBD1 (6 bases). V dropped 0 bases and J dropped 3 bases, with 12 bases sitting between them. Germline V gene data show CDR1 as LNHNV and CDR2 as YYDKDF (reference sequence). CDR3 length: 15 amino acids. CDR3 amino acids: CATSRERQAIYEQYF. Written as DNA, the CDR3 is TGTGCCACCAGCAGAGAACGACAGGCCATCTACGAGCAGTACTTC.

The chain carries TRBV10-3 and TRBJ2-7; weak D call: TRBD1 (5 bases). V dropped 11 bases and J dropped 5 bases, with 19 bases sitting between them. The CDR3 extends over 13 amino acids. CDR1 and CDR2 (germline): ENHRY, SYGVKD. CDR3 DNA sequence: TGTGCCCCCCGAAAGGCCAGGGCTGACGAGCAGTACTTC. It yields the protein CAPRKARADEQYF.

The chain combines TRBV11-3 with TRBJ2-1; D might be TRBD1 or TRBD2, each matching 5 bases. CDR3 length equals 18 residues. The V end was cut by 4 bases, the J end by 4 bases, with 23 bases between. CDR1 is SGHNT, CDR2 YENEEA, per germline. Written as DNA, the CDR3 is TGTGCCAGCAGCTCTTTCCCCCCGGGACCTGGGGGTTACAATGAGCAGTTCTTC. This sequence encodes CASSSFPPGPGGYNEQFF.

The chain links TRBV9 to TRBJ1-5, with 8 positions matching TRBD1. The CDR3 sequence is 14 residues long. From germline, CDR1 is SGDLS and CDR2 YYNGEE. The junction had 6 bases not matched to a gene; V was cut back by 3 bases and J by 7 bases. The CDR3 is CASSAQGVQQPQHF. CDR3 nucleotide sequence: TGTGCCAGCAGCGCACAGGGGGTTCAGCAGCCCCAGCATTTT.

The table lists this clone with a count of one. The CDR3, as DNA: TGCGCCAGCAGCATTGGGACTAAAGAGACCCAGTACTTC. Amino acids: CASSIGTKETQYF. The chain has TRBV5-1 and TRBJ2-5; 7 bases agree with TRBD2. J was trimmed by 3 bases and V by 4 bases; bases with no gene match: 3. This CDR3 contains 13 residues. The germline gives CDR1 SGHRS, CDR2 YFSETQ.

Details on this clone: Given a much more abundant clone one base away, this may be a read error. Additional DNA sequences in this sample encode the identical CDR3. The chain links TRBV7-3 to TRBJ1-1; D remains ambiguous. Between the trimmed V and J ends, which lost 3 bases and 0 bases, there was a span of 5 bases. CDR1 is SGHTA, CDR2 FQGTGA, per germline. The CDR3 extends over 13 amino acids. CDR3 nucleotide sequence: TGTGCCAGCAGCTTGCAGGTGAACACTGAAGCTTTCTTT. Amino acids: CASSLQVNTEAFF.

J is TRBJ2-3 and V is TRBV7-8; possible D gene TRBD2, 7 bases. The ends were cut back, 11 bases at V and 3 bases at J, with 18 bases in the middle. Germline CDR1 reads SGHVS; CDR2 reads FQNEAQ. The CDR3 sequence is 14 residues long. CDR3 bases: TGTGCCGGGGGGGGCCCCTGGGAGACAGATACGCAGTATTTT. It codes for CAGGGPWETDTQYF.

The chain couples TRBV4-2 to TRBJ2-2; 13 bases match TRBD2. The germline V gene encodes CDR1 LGHNA and CDR2 YNFKEQ. The CDR3 has 20 residues. V trimming: 0 bases; J trimming: 7 bases; junction bases outside the gene matches: 14. The DNA for the CDR3 is TGTGCCAGCAGCCAAGATCCCCAGGGGACTAGCGGGGTAGTGGTCGGGGAGCTGTTTTTT. Translating gives CASSQDPQGTSGVVVGELFF.